These T cell receptor beta chains were read from a single sample in a study of blood T cell repertoires in COVID-19. Clones were read by immunoSEQ multiplex PCR, and TCRdb kept only the in-frame ones, dropping some. This sample has 270,000 or so clones; approximately 86% occur once, and the top ten carry roughly 3.1%. Sequences were obtained from peripheral blood. These receptors were taken from a woman in her late teens or twenties with acute or convalescent COVID-19. The CDR3 runs from the conserved cysteine through the conserved F or W. The D gene is left open where the match is weak. Part of the rows lack a size; the others show once, few, many or a class for expanded clones.

clone_size: -; j_call: TRBJ2-1; d_call: -; v_call: TRBV21-1; cdr3_nt: TGTGCCAGCCCCAATTGGAGTAGGGGCCAACGGTACAATGAGCAGTTCTTC; cdr3_aa: CASPNWSRGQRYNEQFF
clone_size: -; j_call: TRBJ2-3; d_call: TRBD2; v_call: TRBV5-1; cdr3_nt: TGCGCCAGCAGCTCGGGACTAGCGGGTGCTACGCAGTATTTT; cdr3_aa: CASSSGLAGATQYF
clone_size: -; j_call: TRBJ1-2; d_call: -; v_call: TRBV27; cdr3_nt: TGTGCCAGCAGCCCACAGGGTAACTATGGCTACACCTTC; cdr3_aa: CASSPQGNYGYTF
clone_size: -; j_call: TRBJ2-3; d_call: TRBD2; v_call: TRBV2; cdr3_nt: TGTGCCAGCAGGACTAGCTTTAGGGCAGATACGCAGTATTTT; cdr3_aa: CASRTSFRADTQYF
clone_size: -; j_call: TRBJ2-1; d_call: TRBD2; v_call: TRBV19; cdr3_nt: TGTGCCAGTAGTACCTCCCTACGCGGGAGGGTCCGCCATGAGCAGTTCTTC; cdr3_aa: CASSTSLRGRVRHEQFF
clone_size: few; j_call: TRBJ2-1; d_call: TRBD2; v_call: TRBV7-2; cdr3_nt: TGTGCCAGCAGCCCCCTCGGATTTAGCGGGGAAAATGAGCAGTTCTTC; cdr3_aa: CASSPLGFSGENEQFF
clone_size: once; j_call: TRBJ2-1; d_call: TRBD2; v_call: TRBV6-2/TRBV6-3; cdr3_nt: TGTGCCAGCAGTCAAGAGCGGGAGGGCCTGGGTGAGCAGTTCTTC; cdr3_aa: CASSQEREGLGEQFF
clone_size: -; j_call: TRBJ2-4; d_call: TRBD1; v_call: TRBV11-2; cdr3_nt: TGTGCCAGCAGCCGGACAGGGCCAACTTCCCCAAATATTCAGTACTTC; cdr3_aa: CASSRTGPTSPNIQYF
clone_size: -; j_call: TRBJ2-7; d_call: TRBD1; v_call: TRBV2; cdr3_nt: TGTGCCAGCAGCGTGGACAGGGTTCACGAGCAGTACTTC; cdr3_aa: CASSVDRVHEQYF
clone_size: -; j_call: TRBJ1-5; d_call: -; v_call: TRBV2; cdr3_nt: TGTGCCAGCAGCCAGTTTGCTCAGCCCCAGCATTTT; cdr3_aa: CASSQFAQPQHF
clone_size: -; j_call: TRBJ1-4; d_call: -; v_call: TRBV7-2; cdr3_nt: TGTGCCAGCAGCTTAGTGGGCCAAGGTGTAGTGTTTTTT; cdr3_aa: CASSLVGQGVVFF
clone_size: few; j_call: TRBJ2-7; d_call: -; v_call: TRBV25-1; cdr3_nt: TGTGCCAGCAGTGAATATGGGGCAGGGGAGTACGAGCAGTACTTC; cdr3_aa: CASSEYGAGEYEQYF
clone_size: few; j_call: TRBJ2-7; d_call: TRBD2; v_call: TRBV7-2; cdr3_nt: TGTGCCAGCAGCACCGGACTAGCGGGATCCTACGAGCAGTACTTC; cdr3_aa: CASSTGLAGSYEQYF
clone_size: -; j_call: TRBJ2-7; d_call: -; v_call: TRBV30; cdr3_nt: TGTGCCTGGAGTGAGTCCGGGGGGCGGCAGTACTTC; cdr3_aa: CAWSESGGRQYF
clone_size: -; j_call: TRBJ1-5; d_call: -; v_call: TRBV6-5; cdr3_nt: TGTGCCAGTATTTCACAGGGCGTAGTCAATCAGCCCCAGCATTTT; cdr3_aa: CASISQGVVNQPQHF
clone_size: -; j_call: TRBJ2-5; d_call: TRBD2; v_call: TRBV5-4; cdr3_nt: TGTGCCAGCAGCTTGGAGGGAGGGGAGACCCAGTACTTC; cdr3_aa: CASSLEGGETQYF
clone_size: few; j_call: TRBJ2-2; d_call: -; v_call: TRBV19; cdr3_nt: TGTGCCAGTAGTATCCAGGGGTCTAACACCGGGGAGCTGTTTTTT; cdr3_aa: CASSIQGSNTGELFF
clone_size: -; j_call: TRBJ2-1; d_call: TRBD1; v_call: TRBV27; cdr3_nt: TGTGCCAGCAGTCCCAGGTGGGACAGAGTATACAATGAGCAGTTCTTC; cdr3_aa: CASSPRWDRVYNEQFF
clone_size: -; j_call: TRBJ2-5; d_call: TRBD1; v_call: TRBV28; cdr3_nt: TGTGCCAGCAGTTCACCCGCGGACAGGGGAACACAAGAGACCCAGTACTTC; cdr3_aa: CASSSPADRGTQETQYF
clone_size: -; j_call: TRBJ2-3; d_call: -; v_call: TRBV9; cdr3_nt: TGTGCCAGCAGCGTAGGTTCTGGGGGGGCTGTAGATACGCAGTATTTT; cdr3_aa: CASSVGSGGAVDTQYF
clone_size: once; j_call: TRBJ1-2; d_call: TRBD1; v_call: TRBV15; cdr3_nt: TGTGCCACCAGCAGAGACCGGGGACAGGGTTATGGCTACACCTTC; cdr3_aa: CATSRDRGQGYGYTF
clone_size: -; j_call: TRBJ1-1; d_call: -; v_call: TRBV30; cdr3_nt: TGTGCCTGGAGGCTAGCTTTGGGTCGGAACACTGAAGCTTTCTTT; cdr3_aa: CAWRLALGRNTEAFF
clone_size: once; j_call: TRBJ1-6; d_call: -; v_call: TRBV7-2; cdr3_nt: TGTGCCAGTAAACCTGACAGCCCTTCACCCAATTCACCCCTCCACTTT; cdr3_aa: CASKPDSPSPNSPLHF
clone_size: -; j_call: TRBJ1-6; d_call: -; v_call: TRBV28; cdr3_nt: TGTGCCAGCCACCCGTGGGGGGACGGTAATTCACCCCTCCACTTT; cdr3_aa: CASHPWGDGNSPLHF
clone_size: -; j_call: TRBJ1-2; d_call: TRBD1; v_call: TRBV30; cdr3_nt: TGTGCCCGAGAGCACGGGACAGGTGGGAGGTATGGCTACACCTTC; cdr3_aa: CAREHGTGGRYGYTF
clone_size: few; j_call: TRBJ2-7; d_call: -; v_call: TRBV10-1; cdr3_nt: TGCGCCAGCAGTGAGTCCGTAGGGAGCTCCTACGAGCAGTACTTC; cdr3_aa: CASSESVGSSYEQYF
clone_size: -; j_call: TRBJ2-5; d_call: TRBD1; v_call: TRBV7-2; cdr3_nt: TGTGCCAGCAGCTCAGGGACAGTTACTTTGGAGACCCAGTACTTC; cdr3_aa: CASSSGTVTLETQYF
clone_size: once; j_call: TRBJ2-1; d_call: TRBD2; v_call: TRBV27; cdr3_nt: TGTGCCAGCAGTTTATGGCGGGAGTACAATGAGCAGTTCTTC; cdr3_aa: CASSLWREYNEQFF
clone_size: -; j_call: TRBJ2-5; d_call: -; v_call: TRBV5-1; cdr3_nt: TGCGCCAGCAGCTTGGCGGACCAAGAGACCCAGTACTTC; cdr3_aa: CASSLADQETQYF
clone_size: -; j_call: TRBJ1-2; d_call: TRBD1; v_call: TRBV4-3; cdr3_nt: TGCGCCAGCAGACAACGACAGGGGGACTATGGCTACACCTTC; cdr3_aa: CASRQRQGDYGYTF
clone_size: -; j_call: TRBJ1-1; d_call: -; v_call: TRBV24-1; cdr3_nt: TGTGCCACCAGTGTTCCGACAGGAAACAACACTGAAGCTTTCTTT; cdr3_aa: CATSVPTGNNTEAFF
clone_size: medium-sized; j_call: TRBJ2-1; d_call: -; v_call: TRBV29-1; cdr3_nt: TGCAGCGTTGAAAAACAAATCAATGAGCAGTTCTTC; cdr3_aa: CSVEKQINEQFF
clone_size: -; j_call: TRBJ2-3; d_call: -; v_call: TRBV5-4; cdr3_nt: TGTGCCAGCAGACTCGGGATAGAGGACACAGATACGCAGTATTTT; cdr3_aa: CASRLGIEDTDTQYF
clone_size: -; j_call: TRBJ2-2; d_call: TRBD2; v_call: TRBV6-5; cdr3_nt: TGTGCCAGCAGTATCGGACTAGACACCGGGGAGCTGTTTTTT; cdr3_aa: CASSIGLDTGELFF
clone_size: -; j_call: TRBJ2-7; d_call: TRBD2; v_call: TRBV13; cdr3_nt: TGTGCCAGCAGCCCCGGACTAGCGGGAGGGGGATCCTACGAGCAGTACTTC; cdr3_aa: CASSPGLAGGGSYEQYF
clone_size: -; j_call: TRBJ1-3; d_call: -; v_call: TRBV7-2; cdr3_nt: TGTGCCAGCAGCTCTAAGACTGGAAACACCATATATTTT; cdr3_aa: CASSSKTGNTIYF
clone_size: -; j_call: TRBJ2-1; d_call: TRBD2; v_call: TRBV2; cdr3_nt: TGTGCCAGCAAGGGGACTAGCGGGATCCCCTCCTACAATGAGCAGTTCTTC; cdr3_aa: CASKGTSGIPSYNEQFF
clone_size: -; j_call: TRBJ2-3; d_call: TRBD2; v_call: TRBV27; cdr3_nt: TGTGCCAGCAGTCCCCGGACTAGCGGGGGAACAGATACGCAGTATTTT; cdr3_aa: CASSPRTSGGTDTQYF
clone_size: few; j_call: TRBJ1-5; d_call: TRBD1; v_call: TRBV19; cdr3_nt: TGTGCCAGTAGGGGTCTAACAGGGGGCCATCTCAGCAATCAGCCCCAGCATTTT; cdr3_aa: CASRGLTGGHLSNQPQHF
clone_size: -; j_call: TRBJ1-3; d_call: TRBD1; v_call: TRBV28; cdr3_nt: TGTGCCAGCCGACAGGGCCGTTGGAACACCATATATTTT; cdr3_aa: CASRQGRWNTIYF
clone_size: -; j_call: TRBJ2-3; d_call: -; v_call: TRBV3-1/TRBV3-2; cdr3_nt: TGTGCCAGCAGCCAAAGGGGGACCACAGATACGCAGTATTTT; cdr3_aa: CASSQRGTTDTQYF
clone_size: -; j_call: TRBJ1-1; d_call: TRBD1; v_call: TRBV10-1; cdr3_nt: TGCGCCAGCAGTGAGTTACGACAGGGGGGCACTGAAGCTTTCTTT; cdr3_aa: CASSELRQGGTEAFF
clone_size: few; j_call: TRBJ1-5; d_call: TRBD1; v_call: TRBV30; cdr3_nt: TGTGCCTGGAGTGTACAGGGGAATCAGCCCCAGCATTTT; cdr3_aa: CAWSVQGNQPQHF
clone_size: few; j_call: TRBJ2-7; d_call: -; v_call: TRBV3-1/TRBV3-2; cdr3_nt: TGTGCCAGCAGCCAAGTGAATAGATACGAGCAGTACTTC; cdr3_aa: CASSQVNRYEQYF